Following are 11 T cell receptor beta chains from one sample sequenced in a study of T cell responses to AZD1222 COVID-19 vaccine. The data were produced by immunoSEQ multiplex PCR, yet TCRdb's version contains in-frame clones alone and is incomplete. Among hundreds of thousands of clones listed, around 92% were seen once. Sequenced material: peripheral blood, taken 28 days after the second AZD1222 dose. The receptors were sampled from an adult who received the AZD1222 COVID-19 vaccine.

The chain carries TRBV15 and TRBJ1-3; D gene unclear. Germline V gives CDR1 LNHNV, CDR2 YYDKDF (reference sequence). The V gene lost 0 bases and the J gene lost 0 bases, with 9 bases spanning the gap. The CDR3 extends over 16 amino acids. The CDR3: CATSRDNTNSGNTIYF. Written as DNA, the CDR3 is TGTGCCACCAGCAGAGATAATACCAACTCTGGAAACACCATATATTTT.

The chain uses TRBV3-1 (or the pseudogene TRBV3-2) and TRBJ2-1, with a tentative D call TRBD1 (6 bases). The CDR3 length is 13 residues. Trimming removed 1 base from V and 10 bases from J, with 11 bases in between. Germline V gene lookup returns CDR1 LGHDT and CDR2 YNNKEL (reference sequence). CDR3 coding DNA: TGTGCCAGCAGCCAAGGGCAGGGGTACGAGCAGTTCTTC. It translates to CASSQGQGYEQFF.

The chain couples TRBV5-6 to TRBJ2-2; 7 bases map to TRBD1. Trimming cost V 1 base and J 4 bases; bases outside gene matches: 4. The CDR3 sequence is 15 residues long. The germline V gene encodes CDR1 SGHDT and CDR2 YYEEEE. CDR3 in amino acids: CASSLTGEPTGELFF. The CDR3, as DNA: TGTGCCAGCAGCTTGACAGGGGAGCCCACCGGGGAGCTGTTTTTT.

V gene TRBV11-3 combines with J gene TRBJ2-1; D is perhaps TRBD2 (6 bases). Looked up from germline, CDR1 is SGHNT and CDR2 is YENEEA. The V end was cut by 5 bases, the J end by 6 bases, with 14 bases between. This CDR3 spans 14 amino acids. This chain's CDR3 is CASSPGGASNEQFF. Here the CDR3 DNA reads TGTGCCAGCAGCCCCGGCGGGGCCAGCAATGAGCAGTTCTTC.

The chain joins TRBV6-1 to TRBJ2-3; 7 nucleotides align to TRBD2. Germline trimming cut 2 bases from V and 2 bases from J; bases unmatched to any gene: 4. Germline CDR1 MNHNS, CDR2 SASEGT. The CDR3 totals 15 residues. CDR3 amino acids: CASSELAVYTDTQYF. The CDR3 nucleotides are TGTGCCAGCAGTGAACTAGCGGTATACACAGATACGCAGTATTTT.

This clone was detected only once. CDR3 in amino acids: CASRDLARGTDTQYF. The CDR3 DNA reads TGTGCCAGCAGGGACTTGGCGCGAGGCACAGATACGCAGTATTTT. This chain links TRBV2 with TRBJ2-3; TRBD2 is a possible D gene (5 bases). Germline-derived CDR1 and CDR2 are SNHLY and FYNNEI. Trimming left V 6 bases short and J 1 base short, with 14 bases between. The CDR3 extends over 15 amino acids.

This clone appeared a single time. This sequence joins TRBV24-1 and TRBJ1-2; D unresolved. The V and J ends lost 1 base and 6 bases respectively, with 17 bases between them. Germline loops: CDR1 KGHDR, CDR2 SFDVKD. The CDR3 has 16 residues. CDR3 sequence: CATSDFGSGGLDGYTF. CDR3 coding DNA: TGTGCCACCAGTGATTTCGGGTCCGGAGGGCTGGATGGCTACACCTTC.

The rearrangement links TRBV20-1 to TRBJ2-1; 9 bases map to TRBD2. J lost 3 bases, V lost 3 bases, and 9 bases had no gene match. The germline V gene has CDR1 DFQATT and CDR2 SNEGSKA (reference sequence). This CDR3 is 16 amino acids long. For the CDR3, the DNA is TGCAGTGCTAGTCCTCGAGCGGGGGGCAACTACAATGAGCAGTTCTTC. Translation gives CSASPRAGGNYNEQFF.

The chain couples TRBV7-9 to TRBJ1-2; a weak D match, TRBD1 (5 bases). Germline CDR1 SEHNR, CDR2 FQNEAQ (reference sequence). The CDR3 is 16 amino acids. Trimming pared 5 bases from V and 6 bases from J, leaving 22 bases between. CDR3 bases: TGTGCCAGCAGCGGGCTAACGGGGTTGAGAGGGGATGGCTACACCTTC. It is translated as CASSGLTGLRGDGYTF.

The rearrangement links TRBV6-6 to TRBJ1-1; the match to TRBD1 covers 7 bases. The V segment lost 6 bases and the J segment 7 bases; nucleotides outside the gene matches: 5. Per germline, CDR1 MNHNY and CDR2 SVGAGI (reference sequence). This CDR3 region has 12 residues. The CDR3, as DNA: TGTGCCAGCAGCCCCGGGACAGTTGAAGCTTTCTTT. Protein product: CASSPGTVEAFF.

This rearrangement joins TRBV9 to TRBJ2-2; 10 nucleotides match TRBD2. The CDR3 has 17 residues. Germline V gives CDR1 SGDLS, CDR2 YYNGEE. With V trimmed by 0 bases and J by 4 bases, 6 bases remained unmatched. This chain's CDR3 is CASSVGQLAGVTGELFF. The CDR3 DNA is TGTGCCAGCAGCGTAGGTCAGCTAGCGGGAGTCACCGGGGAGCTGTTTTTT.